One and the same sample provided the 2 T cell receptor beta chains below, sequenced in a study of blood T cell repertoires in COVID-19. Sequenced by immunoSEQ multiplex PCR; TCRdb stores in-frame clones only, minus some. The table records approximately 100,000 clones, 80% to 95% of them present only once. The sample was peripheral blood. Receptors were obtained from a man in his sixties with acute or convalescent COVID-19.

CDR3 sequence: CASSQLLAPTDTQYF. CDR3 sequence (DNA): TGTGCCAGCAGCCAACTACTAGCGCCCACAGATACGCAGTATTTT. The chain uses TRBV7-2 and TRBJ2-3; 7 positions match TRBD2. The CDR3 is 15 residues long. V lost 5 bases and J lost 2; bases outside the gene matches: 7. From germline, CDR1 is SGHTA and CDR2 FQGNSA. The complete variable domain, with remaining parts taken from reference TRBV7-2 and TRBJ2-3, reads GAGVSQSPSNKVTEKGKDVELRCDPISGHTALYWYRQSLGQGLEFLIYFQGNSAPDKSGLPSDRFSAERTGGSVSTLTIQRTQQEDSAVYLCASSQLLAPTDTQYFGPGTRLTVL.

The chain uses TRBV28 and TRBJ2-1; 7 bases agree with TRBD1. This CDR3 comprises 14 residues. Germline-derived CDR1 and CDR2 are MDHEN and SYDVKM. V shed 7 bases, J shed 2 bases, and the junction held 5 bases outside the gene matches. The CDR3 loop is CASKQGIPYNEQFF. Written as DNA, the CDR3 is TGTGCCAGCAAACAGGGGATCCCCTACAATGAGCAGTTCTTC.